The clone carrying this TCR beta chain was observed a handful of times. Antigen specificity is unknown. Mouse gene names apply. The DNA ends 1 residue before the CDR3 does, and the rest of the CDR3 is filled in from the germline J gene. Produced via immunoSEQ multiplex PCR; TCRdb's table is partial and in-frame only. There are 4,800 or so clones in the sample; roughly 31% occur only once, and 6.5% to 8% lies in the top ten. Time point here: mouse harvest day 14 after allogeneic transplant. The graft held 10^6 splenic CD5+ T cells and 10^7 T-cell-depleted bone marrow cells. The source of the sample is a study of tissue T cells after allogeneic stem cell transplantation. General observations from the study: Motif-based clustering found tissue-specific repertoire signatures shared across patients, though few clones were shared.

Germline CDR1 reads GFQATS; CDR2 reads STVNSAI. The CDR3 spans 13 residues. Trimming removed 0 bases from V and 3 bases from J, with 7 bases in between. The genes are TRBV20 and TRBJ2-5; tentatively, D is TRBD2 (5 bases). The TCR comes from a female BALB/c mouse given C57BL/6 T cells with graft-versus-host disease after an allogeneic hematopoietic cell transplant. Sequencing was carried out using skin. CDR3 DNA (partial): TGTGGTGCTAGGGAAGCTGGGCAAGACACCCAGTAC. This translates into CGAREAGQDTQY. The whole CDR3 protein reads CGAREAGQDTQYF.